The 32 T cell receptor beta chains below come from one sample, sequenced in a study of shared clonotypes between healthy human individuals. TCRdb keeps only in-frame clones here, not all; method: immunoSEQ multiplex PCR. The sample includes around 450,000 clones, around 79% seen only once; the top ten take less than 15%. Source material: PBMCs. These receptors were taken from a woman between 40 and 50 years old in good health. Some clones in this sample may be carry-over from other donors' samples.

This chain links TRBV5-1 with TRBJ2-7, with D perhaps matching TRBD1 or TRBD2 (5 bases each). Germline CDR1 is SGHRS and CDR2 is YFSETQ. The CDR3 extends over 15 amino acids. Trimming took off 0 bases at V and 1 base at J, with 11 bases between the two ends. The CDR3 DNA reads TGCGCCAGCAGCTTGGAGGGGACGTCGTCCTACGAGCAGTACTTC. Its translation is CASSLEGTSSYEQYF.

Worth noting for this clone: Being one base from a much bigger clone, this may be a read error. This chain joins TRBV10-1 and TRBJ1-2; 9 positions match TRBD1. Germline lookup yields CDR1 WNHNN and CDR2 SYGVQD (reference sequence). The CDR3 contains 13 residues. The DNA for the CDR3 is TGCGTCAGCAGTGGGGGACAGGGAGGCGGCTACACCTTC. Its protein product is CVSSGGQGGGYTF.

A few counts support this clone. The chain is built from TRBV5-1 and TRBJ2-1; 8 bases fit TRBD2. The germline gives CDR1 SGHRS, CDR2 YFSETQ. Losses at the gene ends were 0 bases for V and 7 bases for J; bases not matched to a gene: 6. The CDR3 is 15 amino acids. CDR3 amino acids: CASSLVSGTGNEQFF. The CDR3 bases are TGCGCCAGCAGCTTGGTTAGCGGGACGGGAAATGAGCAGTTCTTC.

The CDR3 loop reads CASSPGLDPYEQYF. CDR3 nucleotides: TGTGCCAGCAGCCCGGGACTAGACCCCTACGAGCAGTACTTC. The V gene is TRBV5-6, the J gene TRBJ2-7; 8 bases agree with TRBD2. The CDR3 spans 14 residues. The germline gives CDR1 SGHDT, CDR2 YYEEEE. V lost 4 bases, J lost 2 bases, and 5 bases stayed unmatched.

The chain couples TRBV5-4 to TRBJ1-3, with 11 bases lining up with TRBD1. In germline, CDR1 is SGHNT, CDR2 YYREEE (reference sequence). V lost 2 bases, J lost 7 bases, and 5 bases stayed unmatched. This CDR3 region has 15 residues. CDR3 residues: CASSFGQGARNTIYF. The CDR3 bases are TGTGCCAGCAGCTTCGGACAGGGGGCGCGGAACACCATATATTTT. Looking up the rest from reference TRBV5-4 and TRBJ1-3 gives the full variable domain: ETGVTQSPTHLIKTRGQQVTLRCSSQSGHNTVSWYQQALGQGPQFIFQYYREEENGRGNFPPRFSGLQFPNYSSELNVNALELDDSALYLCASSFGQGARNTIYFGEGSWLTVV.

The rearrangement links TRBV30 to TRBJ2-1; 8 bases line up with TRBD2. J was trimmed by 9 bases and V by 5 bases; bases with no gene match: 12. Germline lookup yields CDR1 GTSNPN and CDR2 SVGIG (reference sequence). The CDR3 contains 14 residues. As DNA, the CDR3 is TGTGCCTGGTCTGGGACTAGGGGAGGGAGTGAGCAGTTCTTC. Encoded protein: CAWSGTRGGSEQFF.

The chain has TRBV28 and TRBJ1-2; D is undetermined. Trimming pared 2 bases from V and 1 base from J, leaving 11 bases between. The CDR3 is 15 amino acids. Germline V gives CDR1 MDHEN, CDR2 SYDVKM. The CDR3 region has the DNA TGTGCCAGCAGTTTACTGGAGGGTTTTAACTATGGCTACACCTTC. This sequence encodes CASSLLEGFNYGYTF.

The chain is built from TRBV13 and TRBJ2-1, with 8 bases matching TRBD2. The junction had 5 bases not matched to a gene; V was cut back by 4 bases and J by 0 bases. This CDR3 has 16 amino acids. Germline CDR1 and CDR2: PRHDT and FYEKMQ (reference sequence). CDR3 coding DNA: TGTGCCAGCAGCTCCAAAAGCGGGAGCTCCTACAATGAGCAGTTCTTC. As protein: CASSSKSGSSYNEQFF.

This clone was recorded only once. The chain joins TRBV19 to TRBJ2-1; TRBD2 aligns across 9 bases. The CDR3 loop spans 15 amino acids. CDR1 and CDR2 (germline): LNHDA, SQIVND (reference sequence). The V and J ends lost 4 bases and 0 bases, in that order; junction bases with no gene match: 1. The DNA for the CDR3 is TGTGCCAGTAGTAGCGGGAGGGGCTCCTACAATGAGCAGTTCTTC. Its protein product is CASSSGRGSYNEQFF.

A word on this clone: A junction boundary mismatches the germline segment, possibly from a read error. The CDR3 coding sequence is TGCGCCAGCAACCAAGATATGCGTGAGCAGTTCTTC. Translation gives CASNQDMREQFF. The chain employs TRBV4-1 and TRBJ2-1, with D hard to call. The CDR3 is 12 residues long. Germline lookup yields CDR1 MGHRA and CDR2 YSYEKL.

The chain recombines TRBV4-1 with TRBJ1-4; no clear D. Germline values: CDR1 MGHRA, CDR2 YSYEKL. The CDR3 covers 12 residues. Trimming removed 0 bases from V and 8 bases from J, with 4 bases in between. CDR3 sequence (DNA): TGCGCCAGCAGCCAAGATCGGGAAAAACTGTTTTTT. It translates to CASSQDREKLFF.

The sample holds one count of this clone. This rearrangement joins TRBV30 to TRBJ2-1; D unresolved. Germline loops: CDR1 GTSNPN, CDR2 SVGIG (reference sequence). The CDR3 runs to 12 residues. Trimming pared 3 bases from V and 9 bases from J, leaving 12 bases between. The CDR3 sequence: CAWSGAVSEQFF. DNA of the CDR3: TGTGCCTGGAGCGGAGCCGTGTCTGAGCAGTTCTTC.

This clone was seen a few times. The J gene is TRBJ1-2, the V gene TRBV27; no firm D call. V was trimmed by 6 bases and J by 4 bases, leaving 12 bases between them. Germline values: CDR1 MNHEY, CDR2 SMNVEV (reference sequence). This CDR3 has 13 amino acids. In DNA form, the CDR3 reads TGTGCCAGCAGCCCCCGAGAGAGCTATGGCTACACCTTC. This sequence encodes CASSPRESYGYTF.

This clone was counted a single time. The same CDR3 can be traced to other DNA sequences in this sample. The chain has TRBV7-9 and TRBJ2-1; D is perhaps TRBD2 (6 bases). Germline V gene data show CDR1 as SEHNR and CDR2 as FQNEAQ (reference sequence). Trimming took off 3 bases at V and 5 bases at J, with 11 bases between the two ends. The CDR3 extends over 14 amino acids. The CDR3 DNA sequence: TGTGCCAGCAGCTTGGGACGCGGGGACAATGAGCAGTTCTTC. Its protein product is CASSLGRGDNEQFF.

This clone was picked up one time. The gene calls are TRBV6-5 and TRBJ2-5; tentative D call: TRBD2 (5 bases). The J call may be in error: the DNA end matches TRBJ2-7 better. The germline gives CDR1 MNHEY, CDR2 SVGAGI. This CDR3 has 14 residues. CDR3 protein: CASSYGRDSYEQYF. For the CDR3, the DNA is TGTGCCAGCAGTTACGGACGGGACTCCTACGAGCAGTACTTC.

V usage is TRBV11-2 and J usage is TRBJ2-7; 12 bases match TRBD2. The germline V gene has CDR1 SGHAT and CDR2 FQNNGV. This CDR3 has 17 residues. The V segment lost 5 bases and the J segment 6 bases; nucleotides outside the gene matches: 14. The CDR3 DNA reads as TGTGCCAGCAGCCTCAGGGGTCGGGGACTAGCGGGTATCGAGCAGTACTTC. This codes for CASSLRGRGLAGIEQYF.

CDR3 nucleotide sequence: TGTGCCAGCAGCCGTGACAGGGGCGGGGTAGAGACCCAGTACTTC. The encoded protein is CASSRDRGGVETQYF. This chain links TRBV7-9 with TRBJ2-5; 8 nucleotides line up with TRBD1. The CDR3 loop spans 15 amino acids. Per the germline V gene, CDR1 is SEHNR and CDR2 is FQNEAQ (reference sequence). After removal of 5 bases from V and 4 bases from J, the junction contained 9 bases not matched to a gene.

V usage is TRBV7-2 and J usage is TRBJ2-1, with 8 bases lining up with TRBD2. J gave up 8 bases and V 5 bases, and 5 bases lay outside the gene matches. CDR1 SGHTA and CDR2 FQGNSA come from the germline V gene. This CDR3 is built from 13 residues. This CDR3 is CASSLLAGYEQFF. The CDR3, as DNA: TGTGCCAGCAGCCTCCTAGCGGGCTATGAGCAGTTCTTC.

The chain combines TRBV19 with TRBJ2-2; D is ambiguous. The CDR3 runs 11 residues. Trimming removed 3 bases at V and 7 bases at J, with 3 bases between. CDR1 LNHDA and CDR2 SQIVND come from the germline V gene (reference sequence). The CDR3 sequence is CASSMHGELFF. Written as DNA, the CDR3 is TGTGCCAGTAGTATGCACGGGGAGCTGTTTTTT.

This CDR3 reads CASSYSKFGRSYEQYF. The CDR3 nucleotides read TGTGCCAGCAGTTACTCGAAGTTCGGGAGGTCTTACGAGCAGTACTTC. The J gene is TRBJ2-7, the V gene TRBV6-5; 7 bases are shared with TRBD2. Germline V gives CDR1 MNHEY, CDR2 SVGAGI. This CDR3 is 16 amino acids long. V gave up 0 bases and J gave up 4 bases; unmatched junction bases: 9.

Details on this clone: One base away lies a much larger clone, so this may be a sequencing read error. This specimen includes other DNA sequences encoding the same CDR3. V is TRBV5-1 and J is TRBJ2-1, with 10 bases aligning to TRBD2. CDR1 is SGHRS and CDR2 is YFSETQ in the germline V gene. This CDR3 has 17 residues. V gave up 0 bases and J gave up 4 bases; unmatched junction bases: 7. CDR3 in DNA: TGCGCCAGCAGCTTGGAGGCTAGCGGGAGTTCGTACAATGAGCAGTTCTTC. Translating it yields CASSLEASGSSYNEQFF.

V gene TRBV7-2 combines with J gene TRBJ2-3; 8 nucleotides line up with TRBD1. The CDR3 is made up of 14 amino acids. J lost 4 bases, V lost 5 bases, and 5 bases had no gene match. Germline loops: CDR1 SGHTA, CDR2 FQGNSA. The chain's CDR3 is CASSLRQGSDTQYF. The CDR3 DNA reads TGTGCCAGCAGCCTCCGACAGGGGTCAGATACGCAGTATTTT.

This chain uses TRBV25-1 with TRBJ2-2; unclear D gene. The CDR3 covers 13 residues. The germline CDR1 and CDR2 sequences are MGHDK and SYGVNS. Trimming pared 3 bases from V and 3 bases from J, leaving 5 bases between. CDR3 region: CASSDPYTGELFF. The CDR3 DNA reads TGTGCCAGCAGTGACCCTTACACCGGGGAGCTGTTTTTT.

This chain connects TRBV2 to TRBJ1-2, with D perhaps TRBD1 (6 bases). CDR1 is SNHLY and CDR2 is FYNNEI in the germline V gene. The CDR3 covers 15 residues. Deletions cut 6 bases from V and 2 bases from J, with 16 bases between. Here the CDR3 DNA reads TGTGCCAGCAGGGGGGGCCCACAAGGGAACTATGGCTACACCTTC. Amino acids: CASRGGPQGNYGYTF.

The J gene is TRBJ2-1, the V gene TRBV4-1; 10 nucleotides line up with TRBD2. Germline V gives CDR1 MGHRA, CDR2 YSYEKL. V gave up 4 bases and J gave up 5 bases; unmatched junction bases: 11. The CDR3 is 17 amino acids. Written as DNA, the CDR3 is TGCGCCAGCAGCCGGACCCTAGTAGCGGGAGGAAACAATGAGCAGTTCTTC. Translated: CASSRTLVAGGNNEQFF.

The chain couples TRBV5-1 to TRBJ2-3, with 8 bases fitting TRBD2. V gave up 7 bases and J gave up 4 bases; unmatched junction bases: 8. CDR3 size: 14 residues. Germline loops: CDR1 SGHRS, CDR2 YFSETQ. The CDR3 bases are TGCGCCAGCGGGGTAACGGGAGGGTCAGATACGCAGTATTTT. Its translation: CASGVTGGSDTQYF.

The rearrangement joins TRBV7-3 to TRBJ1-1; D is uncertain. Looked up from germline, CDR1 is SGHTA and CDR2 is FQGTGA. The CDR3 sequence is 13 residues long. Trimming stripped 3 bases from V and 1 base from J, with 6 bases between. CDR3 sequence: CASSFNSNTEAFF. The DNA of the CDR3 is TGTGCCAGCAGCTTTAACTCGAACACTGAAGCTTTCTTT.

The rearrangement uses TRBV7-9 and TRBJ1-6; a possible D gene is TRBD1 (5 bases). Trimming took off 9 bases at V and 9 bases at J, with 12 bases between the two ends. CDR3 length equals 12 residues. Germline V gene sequence: CDR1 SEHNR, CDR2 FQNEAQ (reference sequence). CDR3 residues: CASRGGSSPLHF. DNA of the CDR3: TGTGCCAGTAGGGGTGGCTCTTCACCCCTCCACTTT. The variable domain in full, completed from reference TRBV7-9 and TRBJ1-6, reads DTGVSQNPRHKITKRGQNVTFRCDPISEHNRLYWYRQTLGQGPEFLTYFQNEAQLEKSRLLSDRFSAERPKGSFSTLEIQRTEQGDSAMYLCASRGGSSPLHFGNGTRLTVT.

The chain has TRBV30 and TRBJ1-4, with TRBD1 as a possible D gene (5 bases). The CDR3 length is 15 residues. V lost 7 bases to trimming and J lost 8 bases, with 23 bases between them. Germline CDR1 GTSNPN, CDR2 SVGIG (reference sequence). The CDR3 bases are TGTGCCTTTAACTTGGGACTCTGGGCCCCCGAAAAACTGTTTTTT. Its translation: CAFNLGLWAPEKLFF.

This clone was counted a few times. The rearrangement joins TRBV30 to TRBJ2-4; the match to TRBD2 covers 12 bases. Germline assignment: CDR1 GTSNPN and CDR2 SVGIG (reference sequence). There are 16 residues in the CDR3. V shed 1 base, J shed 7 bases, and the junction held 8 bases outside the gene matches. In DNA, the CDR3 is TGTGCCTGGAGTGCCCGACTAGCGGGAGCTTGGAACATTCAGTACTTC. Translated, it gives CAWSARLAGAWNIQYF.

As DNA, the CDR3 is TGCGCCAGCAGCTTGGACGGTGCTCCCTCCTACGAGCAGTACTTC. Protein: CASSLDGAPSYEQYF. The chain combines TRBV5-1 with TRBJ2-7; the D is unclear. V was shortened by 0 bases and J by 0 bases, with 10 bases between the two germline ends. The CDR3 is 15 residues long. Germline V gene sequence: CDR1 SGHRS, CDR2 YFSETQ.

The chain couples TRBV29-1 to TRBJ2-2; the match to TRBD1 covers 10 bases. V was pared by 7 bases and J by 6 bases, with 5 bases of the junction left unmatched. This CDR3 is built from 13 residues. Per the germline V gene, CDR1 is SQVTM and CDR2 is ANQGSEA. CDR3 DNA sequence: TGCAGCGCCGGGACAGGGGCGTCCGGGGAGCTGTTTTTT. It is translated as CSAGTGASGELFF.